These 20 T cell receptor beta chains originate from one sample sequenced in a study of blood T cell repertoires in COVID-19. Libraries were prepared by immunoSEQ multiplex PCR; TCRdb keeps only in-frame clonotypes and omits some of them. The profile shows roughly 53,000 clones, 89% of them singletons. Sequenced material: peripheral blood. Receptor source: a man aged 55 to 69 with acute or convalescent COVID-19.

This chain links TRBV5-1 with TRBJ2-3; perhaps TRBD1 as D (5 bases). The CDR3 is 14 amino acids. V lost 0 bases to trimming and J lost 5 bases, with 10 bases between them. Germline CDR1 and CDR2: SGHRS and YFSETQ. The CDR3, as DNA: TGCGCCAGCAGCTTGGAGACAGTGGAAGATACGCAGTATTTT. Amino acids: CASSLETVEDTQYF.

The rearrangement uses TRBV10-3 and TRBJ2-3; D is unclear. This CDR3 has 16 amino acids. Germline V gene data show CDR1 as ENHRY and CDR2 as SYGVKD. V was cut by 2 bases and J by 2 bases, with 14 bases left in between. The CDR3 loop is CAISEPRGQTTDTQYF. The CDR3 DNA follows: TGTGCCATCAGTGAGCCGCGAGGTCAGACCACAGATACGCAGTATTTT.

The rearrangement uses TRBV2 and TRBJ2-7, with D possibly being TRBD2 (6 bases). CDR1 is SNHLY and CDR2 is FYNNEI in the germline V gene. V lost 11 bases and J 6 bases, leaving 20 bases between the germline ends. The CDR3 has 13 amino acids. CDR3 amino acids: CALARDFLSEQYF. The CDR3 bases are TGTGCCCTCGCCCGGGACTTTCTCTCCGAGCAGTACTTC.

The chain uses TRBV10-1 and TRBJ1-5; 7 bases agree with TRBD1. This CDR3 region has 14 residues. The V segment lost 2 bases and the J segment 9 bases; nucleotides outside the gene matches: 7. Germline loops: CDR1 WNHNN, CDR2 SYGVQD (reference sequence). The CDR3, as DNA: TGCGCCAGCAGTGAGCTGCACAGGGGTGGGCCCCAGCATTTT. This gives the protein CASSELHRGGPQHF.

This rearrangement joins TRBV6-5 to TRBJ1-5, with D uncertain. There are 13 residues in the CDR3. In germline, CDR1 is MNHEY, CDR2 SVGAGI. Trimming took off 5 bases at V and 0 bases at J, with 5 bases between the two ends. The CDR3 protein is CASSLSSNQPQHF. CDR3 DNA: TGTGCCAGCAGTCTGAGTAGCAATCAGCCCCAGCATTTT.

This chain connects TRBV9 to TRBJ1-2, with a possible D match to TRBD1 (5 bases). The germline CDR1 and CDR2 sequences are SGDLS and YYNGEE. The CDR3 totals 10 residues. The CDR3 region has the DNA TGTGCAACGACGGGGGACGGCTACACCTTC. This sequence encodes CATTGDGYTF. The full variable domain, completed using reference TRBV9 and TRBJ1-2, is DSGVTQTPKHLITATGQRVTLRCSPRSGDLSVYWYQQSLDQGLQFLIQYYNGEERAKGNILERFSAQQFPDLHSELNLSSLELGDSALYFCATTGDGYTFGSGTRLTVV.

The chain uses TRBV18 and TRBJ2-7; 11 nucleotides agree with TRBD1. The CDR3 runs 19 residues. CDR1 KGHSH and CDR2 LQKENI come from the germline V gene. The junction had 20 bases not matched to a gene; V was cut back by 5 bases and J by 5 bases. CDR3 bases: TGTGCCAGCTCAACCCGGACAGGGGGCATAGGGGAACGGTTCGACGAGCAGTACTTC. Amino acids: CASSTRTGGIGERFDEQYF. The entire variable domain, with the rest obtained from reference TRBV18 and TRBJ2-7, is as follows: NAGVMQNPRHLVRRRGQEARLRCSPMKGHSHVYWYRQLPEEGLKFMVYLQKENIIDESGMPKERFSAEFPKEGPSILRIQQVVRGDSAAYFCASSTRTGGIGERFDEQYFGPGTRLTVT.

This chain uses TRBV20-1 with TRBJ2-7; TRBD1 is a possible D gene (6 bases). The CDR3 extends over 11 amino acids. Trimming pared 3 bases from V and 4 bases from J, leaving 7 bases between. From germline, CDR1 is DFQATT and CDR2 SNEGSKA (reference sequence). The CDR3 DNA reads TGCAGTGCTAGTCAGGGGTACGAGCAGTACTTC. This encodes CSASQGYEQYF.

CDR3 sequence: CASSFPGAGDTEAFF. In DNA, the CDR3 is TGTGCCAGCAGCTTCCCCGGGGCAGGGGATACTGAAGCTTTCTTT. The genes are TRBV7-9 and TRBJ1-1, with D possibly TRBD1 on 6 matching bases. V was shortened by 3 bases and J by 5 bases, with 16 bases between the two germline ends. The CDR3 is 15 amino acids. Germline V gene sequence: CDR1 SEHNR, CDR2 FQNEAQ (reference sequence).

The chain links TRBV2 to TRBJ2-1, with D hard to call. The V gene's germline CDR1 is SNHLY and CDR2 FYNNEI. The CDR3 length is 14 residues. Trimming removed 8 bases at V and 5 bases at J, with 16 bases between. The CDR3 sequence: CASAMVGANNEQFF. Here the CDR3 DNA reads TGTGCCAGCGCTATGGTTGGTGCGAACAATGAGCAGTTCTTC. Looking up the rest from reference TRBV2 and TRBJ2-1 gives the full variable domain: EPEVTQTPSHQVTQMGQEVILRCVPISNHLYFYWYRQILGQKVEFLVSFYNNEISEKSEIFDDQFSVERPDGSNFTLKIRSTKLEDSAMYFCASAMVGANNEQFFGPGTRLTVL.

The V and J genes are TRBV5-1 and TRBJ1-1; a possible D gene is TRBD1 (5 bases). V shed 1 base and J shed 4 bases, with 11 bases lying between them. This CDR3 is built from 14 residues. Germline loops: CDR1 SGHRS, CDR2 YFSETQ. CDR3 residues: CASSLSQGSTEAFF. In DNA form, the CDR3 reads TGCGCCAGCAGCTTGTCGCAGGGTTCCACTGAAGCTTTCTTT.

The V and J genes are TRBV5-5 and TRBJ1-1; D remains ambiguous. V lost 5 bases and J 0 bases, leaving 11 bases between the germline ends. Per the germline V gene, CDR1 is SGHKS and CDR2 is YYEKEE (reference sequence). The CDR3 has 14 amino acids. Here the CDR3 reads CASSQSMMNTEAFF. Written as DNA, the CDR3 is TGTGCCAGCAGTCAGTCGATGATGAACACTGAAGCTTTCTTT.

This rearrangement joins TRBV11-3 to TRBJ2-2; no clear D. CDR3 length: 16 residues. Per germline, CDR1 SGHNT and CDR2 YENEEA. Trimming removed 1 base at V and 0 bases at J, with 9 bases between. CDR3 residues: CASSLVGRANTGELFF. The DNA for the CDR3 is TGTGCCAGCAGCTTAGTAGGTCGGGCGAACACCGGGGAGCTGTTTTTT. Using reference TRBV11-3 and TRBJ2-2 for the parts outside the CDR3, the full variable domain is EAGVVQSPRYKIIEKKQPVAFWCNPISGHNTLYWYLQNLGQGPELLIRYENEEAVDDSQLPKDRFSAERLKGVDSTLKIQPAELGDSAVYLCASSLVGRANTGELFFGEGSRLTVL.

CDR3: CASSLRGPAYNEQFF. CDR3 bases: TGCGCCAGCAGCCTCAGGGGGCCGGCCTACAATGAGCAGTTCTTC. This chain links TRBV5-1 with TRBJ2-1; 8 bases match TRBD1. Germline V gene sequence: CDR1 SGHRS, CDR2 YFSETQ. The CDR3 contains 15 residues. The V gene end was trimmed by 4 bases and the J gene end by 2 bases; junction bases not matched to a gene: 5.

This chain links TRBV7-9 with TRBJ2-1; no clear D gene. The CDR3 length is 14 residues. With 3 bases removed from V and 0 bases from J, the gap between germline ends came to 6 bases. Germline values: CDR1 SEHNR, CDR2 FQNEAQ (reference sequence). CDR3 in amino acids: CASSFASSYNEQFF. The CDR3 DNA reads TGTGCCAGCAGCTTTGCGTCCTCCTACAATGAGCAGTTCTTC.

CDR3: CATSDPRQGRGGPGELFF. In nucleotides, the CDR3 is TGTGCCACCAGTGACCCACGACAGGGACGGGGGGGACCCGGGGAGCTGTTTTTT. The chain uses TRBV24-1 and TRBJ2-2; D is possibly TRBD2 (8 bases). The CDR3 loop spans 18 amino acids. Germline V gives CDR1 KGHDR, CDR2 SFDVKD. Trimming took off 4 bases at V and 6 bases at J, with 23 bases between the two ends.

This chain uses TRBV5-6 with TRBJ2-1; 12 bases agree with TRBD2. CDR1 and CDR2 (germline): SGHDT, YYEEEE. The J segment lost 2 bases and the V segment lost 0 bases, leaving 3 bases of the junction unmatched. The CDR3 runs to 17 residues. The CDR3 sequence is CASSLETSGGTYNEQFF. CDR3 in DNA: TGTGCCAGCAGCTTGGAAACTAGCGGGGGGACCTACAATGAGCAGTTCTTC.

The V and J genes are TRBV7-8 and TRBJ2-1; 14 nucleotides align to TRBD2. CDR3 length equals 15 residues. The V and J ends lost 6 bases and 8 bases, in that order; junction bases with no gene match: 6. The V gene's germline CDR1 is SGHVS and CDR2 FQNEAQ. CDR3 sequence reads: CASSRGLAGEYEQFF. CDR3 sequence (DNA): TGTGCCAGCAGTAGGGGACTAGCGGGGGAATATGAGCAGTTCTTC. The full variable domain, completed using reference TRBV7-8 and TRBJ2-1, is GAGVSQSPRYKVAKRGQDVALRCDPISGHVSLFWYQQALGQGPEFLTYFQNEAQLDKSGLPSDRFFAERPEGSVSTLKIQRTQQEDSAVYLCASSRGLAGEYEQFFGPGTRLTVL.

The CDR3 DNA follows: TGTGCCTGGGACCCCGGGCTAGCGGGGGGTGGTCCGTACTTC. Translated: CAWDPGLAGGGPYF. This rearrangement joins TRBV30 to TRBJ2-5; 11 bases match TRBD2. The CDR3 loop spans 14 amino acids. Germline CDR1 GTSNPN, CDR2 SVGIG (reference sequence). Losses at the gene ends were 5 bases for V and 13 bases for J; bases not matched to a gene: 15. The full variable domain, its missing parts supplied by reference TRBV30 and TRBJ2-5, is SQTIHQWPATLVQPVGSPLSLECTVEGTSNPNLYWYRQAAGRGLQLLFYSVGIGQISSEVPQNLSASRPQDRQFILSSKKLLLSDSGFYLCAWDPGLAGGGPYFGPGTRLLVL.

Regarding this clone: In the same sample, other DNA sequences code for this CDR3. CDR3 loop: CASSFSYEQYF. In DNA, the CDR3 is TGTGCCAGCAGCTTCTCTTACGAGCAGTACTTC. The genes are TRBV5-6 and TRBJ2-7; D is unresolved. V was clipped by 2 bases and J by 4 bases, with 4 bases between them. CDR3 length: 11 amino acids. Per the germline V gene, CDR1 is SGHDT and CDR2 is YYEEEE. Together with reference TRBV5-6 and TRBJ2-7, the CDR3 gives the full variable domain: DAGVTQSPTHLIKTRGQQVTLRCSPKSGHDTVSWYQQALGQGPQFIFQYYEEEERQRGNFPDRFSGHQFPNYSSELNVNALLLGDSALYLCASSFSYEQYFGPGTRLTVT.